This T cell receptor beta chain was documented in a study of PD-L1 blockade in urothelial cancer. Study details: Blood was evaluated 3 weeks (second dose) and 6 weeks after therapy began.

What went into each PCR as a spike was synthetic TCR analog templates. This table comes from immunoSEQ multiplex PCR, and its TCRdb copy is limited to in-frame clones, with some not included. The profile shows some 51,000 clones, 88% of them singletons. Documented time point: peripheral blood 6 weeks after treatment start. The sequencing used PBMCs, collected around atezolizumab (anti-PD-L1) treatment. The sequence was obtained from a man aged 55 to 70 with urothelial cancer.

The CDR3 DNA is TGTGCCAGTAGTCTCATATCTGGGAGACTAGATCAGCCCCAGCATTTT. Encoded protein: CASSLISGRLDQPQHF. This chain uses TRBV19 with TRBJ1-5; D unclear. Germline V gene data show CDR1 as LNHDA and CDR2 as SQIVND (reference sequence). V was pared by 5 bases and J by 5 bases, with 19 bases between. The CDR3 sequence is 16 residues long. The whole variable domain, remainder taken from reference TRBV19 and TRBJ1-5, is DGGITQSPKYLFRKEGQNVTLSCEQNLNHDAMYWYRQDPGQGLRLIYYSQIVNDFQKGDIAEGYSVSREKKESFPLTVTSAQKNPTAFYLCASSLISGRLDQPQHFGDGTRLSIL.